This TCR beta chain was captured in a study of post-analysis software for immune sequencing data. Study background: Patients had relapsing-remitting, secondary progressive or progressive-relapsing multiple sclerosis; some lacked subtype.

Between the trimmed V and J ends, which lost 6 bases and 4 bases, there was a span of 16 bases. The length of the CDR3 is 15 residues. CDR1 is SGHTA, CDR2 FQGNSA, per germline. The count of this clonotype is one. Its antigen is currently unknown. Findings of the study overall: The study found significantly lower normalized Chao1 diversity in multiple sclerosis patients than in controls. F measure clustering grouped samples strongly by preparation batch. When patients were compared with controls, about five TRBV segments were more frequent, TRBV5-6, TRBV5-1 and TRBV20-1 among them.

Unique molecular identifiers were present in the TCR beta cDNA libraries. With about 0.95 to 11 million T cells as the source, 540,000 or so cDNA molecules resulted. One entry per CDR3 protein results from TCRdb running MiXCR on the PCR reads. The sample gives roughly 800,000 distinct CDR3 sequences, 25% to 30% of which show up once; approximately 0.6% is in the top ten. The receptor was isolated from a girl under 18 with multiple sclerosis. V gene TRBV7-2 combines with J gene TRBJ2-1; a possible D gene is TRBD2 (5 bases). The specimen was blood. The CDR3, as DNA: TGTGCCAGCAGTGGTGGGCAATCGGGGTACAATGAGCAGTTCTTC. This codes for CASSGGQSGYNEQFF.